The 28 T cell receptor beta chains below come from one sample, sequenced in a study of cytomegalovirus exposure and HLA in healthy donors. Amplification used 60 Vbeta primers and 13 Jbeta primers. Profiled with immunoSEQ multiplex PCR; TCRdb holds only in-frame clones, not every one. The profile shows some 180,000 clones, about 77% of them singletons. The sequenced sample consisted of PBMCs. The receptors stem from a female donor in good health and CMV-seronegative.

This chain joins TRBV9 and TRBJ2-3, with 12 bases matching TRBD2. The CDR3 spans 18 residues. The germline V gene encodes CDR1 SGDLS and CDR2 YYNGEE. V shed 0 bases and J 0 bases; nucleotides not matched to a gene: 5. Here the CDR3 DNA reads TGTGCCAGCAGCGTAGGGTCTAGCGGGAGGGAAAGCACAGATACGCAGTATTTT. Translating it yields CASSVGSSGRESTDTQYF.

Regarding this clone: Other DNA sequences in the sample encode the same CDR3. The rearrangement uses TRBV4-1 and TRBJ2-7, with 7 positions matching TRBD2. The CDR3 contains 14 residues. With 3 bases clipped from V and 2 bases from J, the junction kept 4 bases outside the gene matches. The germline V gene has CDR1 MGHRA and CDR2 YSYEKL. This CDR3 reads CASSQGGGAYEQYF. For the CDR3, the DNA is TGCGCCAGCAGCCAGGGTGGGGGGGCCTACGAGCAGTACTTC.

The CDR3: CASSEPNGETQYF. DNA of the CDR3: TGTGCCAGCAGCGAGCCGAACGGAGAGACCCAGTACTTC. The V gene is TRBV2, the J gene TRBJ2-5, with unresolved D. Trimming removed 6 bases from V and 4 bases from J, with 12 bases in between. Germline V CDR1 and CDR2: SNHLY, FYNNEI. The CDR3 sequence is 13 residues long.

Turning to this clone: The junction does not match germline at one end; this may be a read error. V usage is TRBV7-9 and J usage is TRBJ2-7; possible D gene TRBD1, 5 bases. The germline gives CDR1 SEHNR, CDR2 FQNEAQ (reference sequence). The length of the CDR3 is 14 residues. The CDR3 region is CSSSSSGSRHEQYF. The CDR3 nucleotides read TGTTCCAGCAGCTCGTCAGGGTCCCGACACGAGCAGTACTTC.

This clone was seen a few times. The chain uses TRBV7-3 and TRBJ1-1, with 8 bases lining up with TRBD1. Germline V lookup: CDR1 SGHTA, CDR2 FQGTGA. This CDR3 is built from 13 residues. The V segment lost 3 bases and the J segment 3 bases; nucleotides outside the gene matches: 0. The CDR3 is CASSLDRDTEAFF. The DNA of the CDR3 is TGTGCCAGCAGCTTGGACAGGGACACTGAAGCTTTCTTT.

Only one count was recorded for this clone. The chain employs TRBV2 and TRBJ2-1, with 9 bases that match TRBD2. CDR3 length: 17 residues. Germline assignment: CDR1 SNHLY and CDR2 FYNNEI. V dropped 3 bases and J dropped 5; count of bases not matched to a gene: 11. In DNA, the CDR3 is TGTGCCAGCAGTGATAAGCGGGGGGCCGACAACCACAATGAGCAGTTCTTC. This sequence encodes CASSDKRGADNHNEQFF.

The rearrangement uses TRBV9 and TRBJ2-1, with 9 bases lining up with TRBD1. This CDR3 region has 15 residues. The junction had 8 bases not matched to a gene; V was cut back by 4 bases and J by 6 bases. Germline CDR1 and CDR2: SGDLS and YYNGEE. CDR3 in DNA: TGTGCCAGCAGCCACCCAGACAGGGGGAGCAATGAGCAGTTCTTC. Protein: CASSHPDRGSNEQFF.

The chain couples TRBV28 to TRBJ2-1, with TRBD2 as a possible D gene (6 bases). Germline V gives CDR1 MDHEN, CDR2 SYDVKM. Between the trimmed V and J ends, which lost 5 bases and 6 bases, there was a span of 17 bases. The CDR3 has 15 residues. CDR3 in DNA: TGTGCCAGCAGTCCCCCTTCGGGACTTTTCAATGAGCAGTTCTTC. It specifies CASSPPSGLFNEQFF.

V gene TRBV5-5 combines with J gene TRBJ1-3, with TRBD1 as a possible D gene (6 bases). There are 15 residues in the CDR3. Trimming took 2 bases from V and 0 from J, leaving 9 bases between them. The germline V gene encodes CDR1 SGHKS and CDR2 YYEKEE (reference sequence). The CDR3: CASSLTGSSGNTIYF. The CDR3 bases are TGTGCCAGCAGCTTAACAGGGAGCTCTGGAAACACCATATATTTT.

The gene calls are TRBV28 and TRBJ2-5; tentative D call: TRBD2 (6 bases). V was cut by 3 bases and J by 2 bases, with 10 bases left in between. CDR1 is MDHEN, CDR2 SYDVKM, per germline. The CDR3 is made up of 14 amino acids. The CDR3 DNA is TGTGCCAGCAGTTTCCCAGGGAGGCAAGAGACCCAGTACTTC. Its protein is CASSFPGRQETQYF.

The rearrangement joins TRBV6-5 to TRBJ1-3; D possibly corresponds to TRBD1 (6 bases). The CDR3 is 12 residues long. The V end lost 10 bases, the J end lost 4 bases, and 11 bases lay between the germline ends. From germline, CDR1 is MNHEY and CDR2 SVGAGI. The CDR3 DNA is TGTGCCACCACAGGGTTGGGAAACACCATATATTTT. Translating gives CATTGLGNTIYF.

J is TRBJ2-1 and V is TRBV9, with 10 bases fitting TRBD1. The V gene's germline CDR1 is SGDLS and CDR2 YYNGEE. The length of the CDR3 is 13 residues. V lost 4 bases, J lost 9 bases, and 4 bases stayed unmatched. The CDR3 loop is CASSPGQGTEQFF. For the CDR3, the DNA is TGTGCCAGCAGCCCGGGACAGGGGACTGAGCAGTTCTTC.

The gene calls are TRBV29-1 and TRBJ2-1, with 7 bases aligning to TRBD1. Germline V gene lookup returns CDR1 SQVTM and CDR2 ANQGSEA. V gave up 7 bases and J gave up 10 bases; unmatched junction bases: 13. This CDR3 comprises 13 residues. This chain's CDR3 is CSAPQPTGTEQFF. CDR3 coding DNA: TGCAGCGCCCCACAACCGACAGGGACAGAGCAGTTCTTC.

The V gene is TRBV28, the J gene TRBJ2-5; TRBD1 agrees at 8 bases. Trimming at V came to 7 bases and at J to 5 bases, leaving 12 bases not matched to a gene. The CDR3 loop spans 15 amino acids. CDR1 and CDR2 from the germline V gene are MDHEN and SYDVKM. In DNA form, the CDR3 reads TGTGCCAGCACCAAAGGACAGGGCCAGGCGGAGACCCAGTACTTC. Translated: CASTKGQGQAETQYF.

J is TRBJ1-5 and V is TRBV27; D perhaps matches TRBD1 (6 bases). This CDR3 has 15 amino acids. Looked up from germline, CDR1 is MNHEY and CDR2 is SMNVEV (reference sequence). The ends were cut back, 0 bases at V and 6 bases at J, with 12 bases in the middle. The CDR3 loop is CASSLSPGGGQPQHF. The CDR3 DNA sequence: TGTGCCAGCAGTTTATCGCCGGGGGGCGGTCAGCCCCAGCATTTT.

The V call is TRBV5-1, the J call TRBJ2-1, with 8 bases fitting TRBD1. The CDR3 totals 15 residues. V gave up 4 bases and J gave up 9 bases; unmatched junction bases: 12. From germline, CDR1 is SGHRS and CDR2 YFSETQ. CDR3 residues: CASSPGQGQYSEQFF. The CDR3 nucleotides are TGCGCCAGCAGCCCAGGACAGGGACAATATAGTGAGCAGTTCTTC.

The chain recombines TRBV19 with TRBJ2-1; maybe TRBD2 (7 bases). V lost 5 bases and J 0 bases, leaving 14 bases between the germline ends. This CDR3 is built from 16 residues. CDR1 and CDR2 (germline): LNHDA, SQIVND (reference sequence). CDR3 residues: CASSPRGAGSYNEQFF. In DNA form, the CDR3 reads TGTGCCAGTAGTCCTCGGGGGGCGGGCTCCTACAATGAGCAGTTCTTC. Full variable domain (remainder filled in from reference TRBV19 and TRBJ2-1): DGGITQSPKYLFRKEGQNVTLSCEQNLNHDAMYWYRQDPGQGLRLIYYSQIVNDFQKGDIAEGYSVSREKKESFPLTVTSAQKNPTAFYLCASSPRGAGSYNEQFFGPGTRLTVL.

The chain couples TRBV18 to TRBJ2-1; 12 bases are a match to TRBD2. The V gene end was trimmed by 5 bases and the J gene end by 6 bases; junction bases not matched to a gene: 17. Germline lookup yields CDR1 KGHSH and CDR2 LQKENI. The CDR3 spans 19 residues. DNA of the CDR3: TGTGCCAGCTCATCCCAAACACTAACCACTAGCGGGGGGTCCAATGAGCAGTTCTTC. Translation: CASSSQTLTTSGGSNEQFF.

The chain combines TRBV7-2 with TRBJ2-1, with D uncertain. CDR1 is SGHTA, CDR2 FQGNSA, per germline. The CDR3 totals 12 residues. V was shortened by 5 bases and J by 6 bases, with 8 bases between the two germline ends. CDR3 nucleotides: TGTGCCAGCAGCCCACAGTTCAATGAGCAGTTCTTC. Translated, it gives CASSPQFNEQFF.

This clone has just a few counts. The chain has TRBV5-4 and TRBJ1-6; no firm D call. V was trimmed by 0 bases and J by 6 bases, leaving 13 bases between them. Germline CDR1 reads SGHNT; CDR2 reads YYREEE (reference sequence). The CDR3 extends over 16 amino acids. CDR3 coding DNA: TGTGCCAGCAGCTTGGGGACCCCGGCGGGTAATTCACCCCTCCACTTT. Translated: CASSLGTPAGNSPLHF.

This sequence joins TRBV27 and TRBJ2-7; D may be TRBD1 (5 bases). Germline V gene data show CDR1 as MNHEY and CDR2 as SMNVEV (reference sequence). The V and J ends lost 5 bases and 3 bases respectively, with 8 bases between them. The CDR3 runs to 12 residues. The CDR3 region is CASSPGYYEQYF. CDR3 DNA: TGTGCCAGCAGTCCAGGGTACTACGAGCAGTACTTC.

The chain is built from TRBV29-1 and TRBJ2-7; the D gene is possibly TRBD1 (5 bases). The CDR3 is 13 residues long. Germline V gene sequence: CDR1 SQVTM, CDR2 ANQGSEA. Trimming took 4 bases from V and 0 from J, leaving 10 bases between them. CDR3 nucleotide sequence: TGCAGCGTTGCGGACACCAGCTCCTACGAGCAGTACTTC. Protein product: CSVADTSSYEQYF.

The chain has TRBV27 and TRBJ2-1; TRBD2 aligns across 10 bases. The CDR3 is made up of 17 amino acids. V shed 4 bases, J shed 0 bases, and the junction held 6 bases outside the gene matches. Germline CDR1 reads MNHEY; CDR2 reads SMNVEV (reference sequence). CDR3 sequence (DNA): TGTGCCAGCAGTTCTAGCGGGAGTGGTAGCTCCTACAATGAGCAGTTCTTC. It is translated as CASSSSGSGSSYNEQFF.

This clone showed up just once. CDR3 in amino acids: CASSFGPGAADTQYF. The CDR3 nucleotides are TGTGCCAGCAGCTTTGGTCCAGGGGCGGCAGATACGCAGTATTTT. The gene calls are TRBV5-4 and TRBJ2-3; TRBD1 might be the D (6 bases). The V end was cut by 2 bases, the J end by 4 bases, with 14 bases between. The CDR3 runs to 15 residues. Germline CDR1 is SGHNT and CDR2 is YYREEE (reference sequence).

The chain employs TRBV2 and TRBJ2-7; 10 nucleotides line up with TRBD1. The CDR3 length is 14 residues. J gave up 3 bases and V 4 bases, and 3 bases lay outside the gene matches. The V gene's germline CDR1 is SNHLY and CDR2 FYNNEI. The CDR3 nucleotides read TGTGCCAGCAGTGGGGGACAGGGGCTCTACGAGCAGTACTTC. It codes for CASSGGQGLYEQYF.

The chain couples TRBV30 to TRBJ2-2, with D uncertain. The germline V gene has CDR1 GTSNPN and CDR2 SVGIG (reference sequence). The CDR3 extends over 13 amino acids. V gave up 3 bases and J gave up 3 bases, with 8 bases separating them. CDR3 protein: CAWSPRDTGELFF. CDR3 DNA: TGTGCCTGGAGCCCCCGTGACACCGGGGAGCTGTTTTTT.

The chain is built from TRBV4-1 and TRBJ2-3; D is ambiguous. Looked up from germline, CDR1 is MGHRA and CDR2 is YSYEKL. The V and J ends lost 0 bases and 2 bases respectively, with 12 bases between them. The CDR3 contains 16 residues. CDR3 amino acids: CASSQDLREYTDTQYF. CDR3 bases: TGCGCCAGCAGCCAAGATTTGAGAGAGTACACAGATACGCAGTATTTT.

In regard to this clone: The sample carries other DNA sequences with the same CDR3. The chain links TRBV7-9 to TRBJ1-1; weak D call: TRBD1 (6 bases). From germline, CDR1 is SEHNR and CDR2 FQNEAQ (reference sequence). V gave up 5 bases and J gave up 0 bases, with 10 bases separating them. The CDR3 consists of 14 residues. The CDR3 DNA follows: TGTGCCAGCAGCCCGGACAGTTTGAACACTGAAGCTTTCTTT. Protein product: CASSPDSLNTEAFF.